This TCR beta chain was recovered during a study of cytomegalovirus exposure and HLA in healthy donors. General observations from the study: Presence/absence results assume similar sequencing depth per donor, which may not hold. Later analysis identified 16,000 or so TCR beta sequences associated with HLA alleles, using a false discovery rate threshold of 0.05. Confirmation was obtained in vitro that three CMV-associated chains are specific for CMV antigens. Highest at DRB1 and lowest at HLA-C, TCR association rates differed among HLA loci in a later analysis.

Losses at the gene ends were 3 bases for V and 5 bases for J; bases not matched to a gene: 5. The germline V gene has CDR1 SGHRS and CDR2 YFSETQ. The CDR3 is 14 amino acids. As concerns this clone: Its antigen remains unidentified.

Use of 60 Vbeta and 13 Jbeta primers characterized the PCR. Measured with immunoSEQ multiplex PCR; TCRdb has only the in-frame clones, and not every one. Among fewer than 95,000 clones, approximately 57% were seen once, and the ten largest hold about 6.7%. This sequence joins TRBV5-1 and TRBJ2-3; 8 nucleotides align to TRBD2. Sequenced input: PBMCs. This TCR was recovered from a young woman in good health and CMV-seronegative. DNA of the CDR3: TGCGCCAGCAGCTCGGGGGGGGGCGGAGATACGCAGTATTTT. This sequence encodes CASSSGGGGDTQYF.